A single sample is the source of the 16 T cell receptor beta chains below, sequenced in a study of T cell repertoires in cytomegalovirus infection. TCRdb called the reads again in MiXCR, with one record for every CDR3 protein. The repertoire consists of about 360,000 distinct CDR3 sequences, with around 18% occurring once and the leading ten covering around 10%. Sequences were obtained from PBMCs. Receptors were obtained from a human donor in good health (CMV status not recorded). Some clones in this sample may be carry-over from other donors' samples.

The CDR3 is CASRRGDQETQYF. CDR3 nucleotides: TGTGCCAGCAGGCGGGGGGACCAAGAGACCCAGTACTTC. The V gene is TRBV12-3 or TRBV12-4, the J gene TRBJ2-5, with 8 bases aligning to TRBD2. Trimming at V came to 6 bases and at J to 0 bases, leaving 0 bases not matched to a gene. The CDR3 covers 13 residues.

This clonotype was detected only a few times. The chain couples TRBV5-1 to TRBJ2-7, with D perhaps being TRBD1 or TRBD2 (5 bases each). The ends were cut back, 1 base at V and 3 bases at J, with 11 bases in the middle. There are 14 residues in the CDR3. CDR1 and CDR2 (germline): SGHRS, YFSETQ. For the CDR3, the DNA is TGCGCCAGCAGCTTGTCGGGACCCCGCTACGAGCAGTACTTC. Translation: CASSLSGPRYEQYF.

The CDR3 reads CASSSTPGAETQYF. CDR3 nucleotides: TGCGCCAGCAGCTCGACGCCCGGGGCCGAGACCCAGTACTTC. This rearrangement joins TRBV4-3 to TRBJ2-5, with D perhaps matching TRBD1 or TRBD2 (5 bases each). V was pared by 5 bases and J by 5 bases, with 15 bases between. This CDR3 is 14 amino acids long. Germline V gene sequence: CDR1 LGHNA, CDR2 YSLEER.

In this sample, this clonotype turned up a few times. The chain uses TRBV6-2 or TRBV6-3 and TRBJ2-3, with D perhaps TRBD2 (6 bases). The germline V gene has CDR1 MNHEY and CDR2 SVGEGT. This CDR3 has 15 residues. V was shortened by 2 bases and J by 3 bases, with 12 bases between the two germline ends. Here the CDR3 reads CASSYGSGGTDTQYF. CDR3 coding DNA: TGTGCCAGCAGTTACGGTAGCGGAGGGACAGATACGCAGTATTTT.

This clonotype was counted a few times. The chain combines TRBV20-1 with TRBJ2-3; D gene unclear. V dropped 1 base and J dropped 3 bases, with 8 bases sitting between them. The CDR3 has 13 residues. Germline V gives CDR1 DFQATT, CDR2 SNEGSKA (reference sequence). The CDR3 loop is CSARVGTTDTQYF. CDR3 DNA: TGCAGTGCTAGAGTGGGAACTACAGATACGCAGTATTTT.

This clonotype was seen at least ten times. This sequence joins TRBV7-8 and TRBJ2-7, with 11 nucleotides matching TRBD2. V shed 4 bases, J shed 5 bases, and the junction held 10 bases outside the gene matches. Germline V lookup: CDR1 SGHVS, CDR2 FQNEAQ. The CDR3 covers 16 residues. The CDR3 coding sequence is TGTGCCAGCAGCTGGGCCCTAACTAGCGGGAGCCACGAGCAGTACTTC. Translated, it gives CASSWALTSGSHEQYF.

CDR3 DNA sequence: TGTGCCAGCAGCGTAGGACAGGCGAGATTAAACAATGAGCAGTTCTTC. Protein product: CASSVGQARLNNEQFF. The genes are TRBV7-8 and TRBJ2-1, with TRBD1 matching over 7 bases. Trimming at V came to 5 bases and at J to 5 bases, leaving 12 bases not matched to a gene. Germline V lookup: CDR1 SGHVS, CDR2 FQNEAQ. The CDR3 is made up of 16 amino acids.

This clonotype has at least ten counts. This sequence joins TRBV5-4 and TRBJ2-3; D is undetermined. The CDR3 has 14 residues. Germline CDR1 SGHNT, CDR2 YYREEE (reference sequence). V lost 4 bases and J lost 1, with 10 bases in between. The CDR3 loop reads CASSGPDGTDTQYF. The CDR3 DNA reads TGTGCCAGCAGCGGACCGGACGGCACAGATACGCAGTATTTT.

This clonotype appeared a few times. One end of the junction does not line up with germline, which may come from a read error. The chain uses TRBV6-1 and TRBJ2-4; TRBD1 is a possible D gene (5 bases). Germline CDR1 is MNHNS and CDR2 is SASEGT. The CDR3 extends over 11 amino acids. The CDR3 DNA reads TGTGCCAGCAGTGAAGCCCCAGGGAAGGCCTTC. It translates to CASSEAPGKAF.

Many counts were recorded for this clonotype. The rearrangement links TRBV19 to TRBJ1-6; TRBD1 might be the D (5 bases). The length of the CDR3 is 12 residues. Trimming pared 7 bases from V and 10 bases from J, leaving 11 bases between. Looked up from germline, CDR1 is LNHDA and CDR2 is SQIVND (reference sequence). CDR3 residues: CASNRPASPLHF. The CDR3 nucleotides read TGTGCCAGTAACAGGCCGGCGTCACCCCTCCACTTT.

V gene TRBV5-1 combines with J gene TRBJ2-4; D not certain. The CDR3 runs 14 residues. The ends were cut back, 0 bases at V and 8 bases at J, with 12 bases in the middle. The germline V gene encodes CDR1 SGHRS and CDR2 YFSETQ. For the CDR3, the DNA is TGCGCCAGCAGCTTGGGCGGCACCTATGACATTCAGTACTTC. Protein product: CASSLGGTYDIQYF.

This clonotype was observed many times. The chain joins TRBV7-6 to TRBJ2-3; TRBD1 might be the D (7 bases). This CDR3 is 17 amino acids long. Germline V gene data show CDR1 as SGHVS and CDR2 as FNYEAQ. V lost 5 bases and J lost 2, with 20 bases in between. CDR3 sequence reads: CASSPFRQGLDTDTQYF. CDR3 nucleotides: TGTGCCAGCAGCCCATTTAGACAGGGACTCGACACAGATACGCAGTATTTT.

This clonotype was recorded at least ten times. The CDR3 coding sequence is TGTGCCAGCAGTTTGGACAGGGACCATGGCTACACCTTC. It is translated as CASSLDRDHGYTF. V and J are TRBV12-3 or TRBV12-4 and TRBJ1-2, with 8 bases identical to TRBD1. V shed 3 bases, J shed 6 bases, and the junction held 3 bases outside the gene matches. The CDR3 runs 13 residues.

This chain uses TRBV12-3 or TRBV12-4 with TRBJ2-2, with D possibly TRBD2 on 5 matching bases. V was cut by 6 bases and J by 0 bases, with 14 bases left in between. The CDR3 has 16 residues. The CDR3: CASSKEGIANTGELFF. The CDR3 bases are TGTGCCAGCAGCAAAGAGGGTATTGCGAACACCGGGGAGCTGTTTTTT.

This sequence joins TRBV10-3 and TRBJ2-1; 10 bases line up with TRBD1. The CDR3 covers 15 residues. CDR1 is ENHRY, CDR2 SYGVKD, per germline. Trimming took 3 bases from V and 9 from J; bases not matched to a gene: 8. Written as DNA, the CDR3 is TGTGCCATCAGTGATCGGGACAGGGGATGGAGTGAGCAGTTCTTC. Translation gives CAISDRDRGWSEQFF.

The table lists this clonotype with a few counts. This chain joins TRBV6-5 and TRBJ2-5, with TRBD2 as a possible D gene (7 bases). The germline CDR1 and CDR2 sequences are MNHEY and SVGAGI. The V end lost 8 bases, the J end lost 0 bases, and 13 bases lay between the germline ends. The CDR3 covers 14 residues. The CDR3: CASREGGYQETQYF. The CDR3 DNA sequence: TGTGCCAGCCGAGAGGGGGGGTACCAAGAGACCCAGTACTTC.